One sample yielded the 14 T cell receptor beta chains listed below, sequenced in a study of CD8 T cells in ankylosing spondylitis. TCRdb reanalysed the 5' RACE reads using MiXCR and keeps one entry per CDR3 protein. The sample records around 300,000 distinct CDR3 sequences, roughly 10% being singletons. The sequencing sample was made of blood, either unsorted or a sorted T cell fraction (not recorded which). The receptors were sampled from a female donor with ankylosing spondylitis or in good health (not recorded which).

This clonotype turned up a few times. The chain is built from TRBV29-1 and TRBJ2-5; D unresolved. The germline CDR1 and CDR2 sequences are SQVTM and ANQGSEA. This CDR3 contains 14 residues. The ends were cut back, 4 bases at V and 5 bases at J, with 17 bases in the middle. This CDR3 is CSVGPPSIRETQYF. CDR3 nucleotides: TGCAGCGTTGGCCCACCGTCGATTAGGGAGACCCAGTACTTC.

This clonotype turned up a few times. The CDR3 loop is CAIRQGLDTEAFF. As DNA, the CDR3 is TGTGCCATCAGGCAGGGACTGGACACTGAAGCTTTCTTT. The chain carries TRBV10-3 and TRBJ1-1, with a possible D match to TRBD1 (5 bases). V lost 6 bases to trimming and J lost 3 bases, with 11 bases between them. Per the germline V gene, CDR1 is ENHRY and CDR2 is SYGVKD. This CDR3 region has 13 residues.

Only a few counts were recorded for this clonotype. V is TRBV5-1 and J is TRBJ2-7; D might be TRBD1 (5 bases). The V gene lost 4 bases and the J gene lost 3 bases, with 17 bases spanning the gap. The CDR3 consists of 15 residues. The germline V gene has CDR1 SGHRS and CDR2 YFSETQ. For the CDR3, the DNA is TGCGCCAGCAGCGTACAAGGGGATCCCGTCTACGAGCAGTACTTC. It encodes CASSVQGDPVYEQYF. The full variable domain, with the rest looked up from reference TRBV5-1 and TRBJ2-7, is KAGVTQTPRYLIKTRGQQVTLSCSPISGHRSVSWYQQTPGQGLQFLFEYFSETQRNKGNFPGRFSGRQFSNSRSEMNVSTLELGDSALYLCASSVQGDPVYEQYFGPGTRLTVT.

The chain links TRBV29-1 to TRBJ2-7, with D unclear. Germline V gene data show CDR1 as SQVTM and CDR2 as ANQGSEA. The CDR3 sequence is 11 residues long. Trimming stripped 7 bases from V and 3 bases from J, with 10 bases between. The chain's CDR3 is CSAVDGYEQYF. The CDR3 region has the DNA TGCAGCGCTGTGGACGGCTACGAGCAGTACTTC.

In this sample, this clonotype turned up many times. The J gene is TRBJ2-2, the V gene TRBV12-3 or TRBV12-4; D is unresolved. The CDR3 runs 13 residues. Deletions cut 6 bases from V and 1 base from J, with 6 bases between. This CDR3 is CASRVLNTGELFF. In DNA, the CDR3 is TGTGCCAGCAGGGTTTTGAACACCGGGGAGCTGTTTTTT.

This clonotype was seen more than once but under ten times. V gene TRBV20-1 combines with J gene TRBJ1-1; D ambiguous. Germline V gene lookup returns CDR1 DFQATT and CDR2 SNEGSKA (reference sequence). The CDR3 runs to 11 residues. V was shortened by 1 base and J by 4 bases, with 4 bases between the two germline ends. CDR3 protein: CSARAPTEAFF. As DNA, the CDR3 is TGCAGTGCTAGAGCTCCCACTGAAGCTTTCTTT.

This clonotype was seen many times. The gene calls are TRBV5-1 and TRBJ2-3; D possibly uses TRBD1 or TRBD2 (5 bases each). Trimming took off 1 base at V and 5 bases at J, with 11 bases between the two ends. The CDR3 totals 14 residues. The V gene's germline CDR1 is SGHRS and CDR2 YFSETQ. The CDR3 reads CASSLQGAGDTQYF. The DNA for the CDR3 is TGCGCCAGCAGCTTGCAAGGGGCGGGAGATACGCAGTATTTT. Together with reference TRBV5-1 and TRBJ2-3, the CDR3 gives the full variable domain: KAGVTQTPRYLIKTRGQQVTLSCSPISGHRSVSWYQQTPGQGLQFLFEYFSETQRNKGNFPGRFSGRQFSNSRSEMNVSTLELGDSALYLCASSLQGAGDTQYFGPGTRLTVL.

This clonotype was counted at least ten times. V usage is TRBV18 and J usage is TRBJ1-4; 7 bases line up with TRBD1. The ends lost 4 bases at V and 4 bases at J; junction bases unmatched: 3. Germline V lookup: CDR1 KGHSH, CDR2 LQKENI. This CDR3 has 14 amino acids. The CDR3, as DNA: TGTGCCAGCTCACGACAGGGCGATAATGAAAAACTGTTTTTT. It specifies CASSRQGDNEKLFF.

This clonotype was observed at least ten times. The V and J genes are TRBV6-1 and TRBJ1-3; tentative D call: TRBD1 (5 bases). This CDR3 is built from 14 residues. V dropped 7 bases and J dropped 3 bases, with 13 bases sitting between them. CDR1 and CDR2 (germline): MNHNS, SASEGT. CDR3 in DNA: TGTGCCAGCACCCAGGGATATGGTGGAAACACCATATATTTT. Its translation is CASTQGYGGNTIYF.

This clonotype was seen ten or more times. The chain carries TRBV29-1 and TRBJ1-1; D gene ambiguous. Trimming stripped 2 bases from V and 7 bases from J, with 8 bases between. The CDR3 totals 11 residues. Germline loops: CDR1 SQVTM, CDR2 ANQGSEA. The CDR3 protein is CSVEIAVEAFF. The CDR3 coding sequence is TGCAGCGTTGAAATTGCAGTTGAAGCTTTCTTT. The full variable domain, rest sourced from reference TRBV29-1 and TRBJ1-1, is SAVISQKPSRDICQRGTSLTIQCQVDSQVTMMFWYRQQPGQSLTLIATANQGSEATYESGFVIDKFPISRPNLTFSTLTVSNMSPEDSSIYLCSVEIAVEAFFGQGTRLTVV.

This sequence joins TRBV2 and TRBJ2-6, with D perhaps TRBD1 (5 bases). Germline CDR1 SNHLY, CDR2 FYNNEI. The CDR3 spans 14 residues. Trimming took 6 bases from V and 2 from J, leaving 8 bases between them. The CDR3 DNA follows: TGTGCCAGCAGGGGGCTGCCTGGGGCCAACGTCCTGACTTTC. Protein sequence: CASRGLPGANVLTF.

The V and J genes are TRBV7-9 and TRBJ2-3, with D perhaps TRBD2 (6 bases). This CDR3 comprises 14 residues. Deletions cut 5 bases from V and 4 bases from J, with 13 bases between. Germline CDR1 SEHNR, CDR2 FQNEAQ (reference sequence). As DNA, the CDR3 is TGTGCCAGCAGCCAGGCAGGAGGGGCAGATACGCAGTATTTT. Translating it yields CASSQAGGADTQYF.

The chain is built from TRBV29-1 and TRBJ2-5; 9 bases agree with TRBD1. Per germline, CDR1 SQVTM and CDR2 ANQGSEA. The CDR3 has 15 residues. Trimming at V came to 7 bases and at J to 0 bases, leaving 9 bases not matched to a gene. CDR3 protein: CSALPDRGNQETQYF. DNA of the CDR3: TGCAGCGCGCTCCCCGACAGGGGGAACCAAGAGACCCAGTACTTC.

This clonotype was counted many times. This chain uses TRBV5-6 with TRBJ2-7; the D is unclear. The CDR3 extends over 15 amino acids. The germline V gene has CDR1 SGHDT and CDR2 YYEEEE. The V gene lost 0 bases and the J gene lost 0 bases, with 10 bases spanning the gap. CDR3 amino acids: CASSLGHTGSYEQYF. CDR3 nucleotides: TGTGCCAGCAGCTTGGGACATACGGGCTCCTACGAGCAGTACTTC.